This is a list of T cell receptor beta chains from one sample in a study of CD8 T cells in ankylosing spondylitis. TCRdb ran MiXCR on the 5' RACE reads and lists one entry per CDR3 protein. The table shows about 340,000 distinct CDR3 sequences, with 6.5% to 10% occurring only once. Source material: blood, either unsorted or a sorted T cell fraction (not recorded which). These receptors all stem from a male donor with ankylosing spondylitis. CDR3s include the opening cysteine and the closing phenylalanine or tryptophan. D genes are given only for firm matches. Only part of the rows carry a size: once, few, many, or a class if the clone is expanded.

j_call | d_call | clone_size | v_call | cdr3_nt | cdr3_aa
TRBJ1-2 | TRBD1 | - | TRBV5-1 | TGCGCCAGCAACTTCATAGGGGGCGACTATGGCTACACCTTC | CASNFIGGDYGYTF
TRBJ1-1 | - | few | TRBV20-1 | TGCAGTGCCGGACAGATGAACACTGAAGCTTTCTTT | CSAGQMNTEAFF
TRBJ2-5 | - | many | TRBV12-3/TRBV12-4 | TGTGCCAGCAGTTTAGGATACCAAGAGACCCAGTACTTC | CASSLGYQETQYF
TRBJ2-3 | TRBD2 | few | TRBV28 | TGTGCCAGCAGCTCGAGCGGGAGTAGCACAGATACGCAGTATTTT | CASSSSGSSTDTQYF
TRBJ2-2 | - | - | TRBV27 | TGTGCCAGCAGTTTAGCATTTCGCACCGGGGAGCTGTTTTTT | CASSLAFRTGELFF
TRBJ2-1 | - | few | TRBV20-1 | TGCAGTGCTAGAGGCGGGCACGATGAGCAGTTCTTC | CSARGGHDEQFF
TRBJ1-5 | - | - | TRBV4-2 | TGTGCCAGCAGCCAAGCAGGGGTTGCGGATCAGCCCCAGCATTTT | CASSQAGVADQPQHF
TRBJ2-1 | TRBD2 | few | TRBV18 | TGTGCCAGCTCACCGGGCCGGCCGGGACTAGCGGAGGGAGCCTACTACAATGAGCAGTTCTTC | CASSPGRPGLAEGAYYNEQFF
TRBJ2-7 | TRBD2 | - | TRBV6-2/TRBV6-3 | TGTGCCAGCAGTCATCCGACTAGCGGGAAGTCCTACGAGCAGTACTTC | CASSHPTSGKSYEQYF
TRBJ2-2 | - | - | TRBV7-9 | TGTGCCAGCAGCCGCCGTGACAAGAACACCGGGGAGCTGTTTTTT | CASSRRDKNTGELFF
TRBJ2-7 | TRBD1 | few | TRBV5-1 | TGCGCCAGCAGCTTGGGGGACAGGGGGCGACCGTCTTCCTACGAGCAGTACTTC | CASSLGDRGRPSSYEQYF
TRBJ2-2 | TRBD2 | - | TRBV12-3/TRBV12-4 | TGTGCCAGCACCAAACTGACTAGCGGGATTAACACCGGGGAGCTGTTTTTT | CASTKLTSGINTGELFF
TRBJ2-1 | - | few | TRBV6-2/TRBV6-3 | TGTGCCAGCAGTTACTCACCCACGGTCATCTCGAGGGATGAGCAGTTCTTC | CASSYSPTVISRDEQFF
TRBJ1-1 | - | - | TRBV5-8 | TGTGCCAGCAGCTCCGGAATTACGGGGGACACTGAAGCTTTCTTT | CASSSGITGDTEAFF
TRBJ2-7 | - | few | TRBV5-5 | TGTGCCAGCAGCCCCCTCCGGGGCGCCTACGAGCAGTACTTC | CASSPLRGAYEQYF
TRBJ1-5 | - | - | TRBV20-1 | TGCAGTGCTAGAGATAGCCCGGGGATTAATAGCAATCAGCCCCAGCATTTT | CSARDSPGINSNQPQHF
TRBJ2-7 | - | few | TRBV28 | TGTGCCACCAGATTCCTTGGAACTACGGACGAGCAGTACTTC | CATRFLGTTDEQYF
TRBJ2-1 | TRBD2 | - | TRBV11-3 | TGTGCCAGCAGCCCGCACCCGTTTCCTAGCGGGAGTAACAATGAGCAGTTCTTC | CASSPHPFPSGSNNEQFF